This T cell receptor (beta chain) was documented in a study of Ad26.COV2.S vaccination and SARS-CoV-2 variants. The overall study: By the intramuscular route, Ad26.COV2.S was given once, or twice 56 days apart. Findings and limits, study-wide: Analyses that measured TCR breadth and depth may have underestimated total T cell responses.

On this clone itself: Its antigen is currently unknown.

The CDR3 totals 15 residues. The germline V gene encodes CDR1 MNHEY and CDR2 SVGAGI. Deletions cut 7 bases from V and 4 bases from J, with 19 bases between. Treatment reported: around 19 received Ad26.COV2.S at low or high dose, single or two shots; about 5 received placebo; per-sample allocation not given. Material that was analyzed had been drawn on day 63 after the first vaccine or placebo injection. The data were produced by immunoSEQ multiplex PCR, yet TCRdb's version contains in-frame clones alone and is incomplete. The table lists some 520,000 clones, approximately 90% of them singletons. This clonotype originated in a person aged 18 to 65 who received the Ad26.COV2.S COVID-19 vaccine or a placebo. The sequenced sample was peripheral blood, obtained in a trial of Ad26.COV2.S vaccine versus placebo. The chain combines TRBV6-5 with TRBJ2-5, with D perhaps matching TRBD2 (6 bases). This CDR3 reads CASTPSLAAGETQYF. The CDR3 DNA sequence: TGTGCCAGCACCCCTTCTTTAGCGGCGGGAGAGACCCAGTACTTC.